These 8 T cell receptor beta chains originate from one sample sequenced in a study of shared clonotypes between healthy human individuals. CD45RO negativity and positive selection for CCR7 defined naive CD8 cells, a population that excluded terminally differentiated effector memory CD45RA+ cells. Measured with immunoSEQ multiplex PCR; TCRdb has only the in-frame clones, and not every one. The sample contains 1.5 million to 2.5 million clones, approximately 94% of which appear only once. The sequenced material came from naive CD8+ T cells sorted from blood. Source of these receptors: a man aged 18 to 30 in good health.

V and J are TRBV11-2 and TRBJ1-1; D is undetermined. The germline gives CDR1 SGHAT, CDR2 FQNNGV. The CDR3 runs to 13 residues. V lost 1 base and J lost 8, with 11 bases in between. In nucleotides, the CDR3 is TGTGCCAGCAGCTTAGTACAGTTGTCGGAAGCTTTCTTT. Protein product: CASSLVQLSEAFF.

The chain has TRBV19 and TRBJ1-4; D is ambiguous. The CDR3 runs 15 residues. Germline CDR1 and CDR2: LNHDA and SQIVND (reference sequence). The ends were cut back, 5 bases at V and 1 base at J, with 11 bases in the middle. The CDR3 spells CASSHLGGTNEKLFF. CDR3 in DNA: TGTGCCAGTAGTCACCTAGGAGGAACTAATGAAAAACTGTTTTTT.

CDR3 sequence reads: CASSPNYLIAHNEQFF. The DNA of the CDR3 is TGTGCCAGCAGCCCTAACTACCTCATAGCGCACAATGAGCAGTTCTTC. The V call is TRBV4-2, the J call TRBJ2-1; D perhaps matches TRBD2 (5 bases). Germline V gene sequence: CDR1 LGHNA, CDR2 YNFKEQ. The ends were cut back, 4 bases at V and 5 bases at J, with 18 bases in the middle. This CDR3 has 16 residues.

This chain connects TRBV28 to TRBJ1-4; D unclear. V lost 3 bases and J lost 0, with 5 bases in between. The CDR3 covers 14 residues. CDR1 is MDHEN, CDR2 SYDVKM, per germline. CDR3 DNA sequence: TGTGCCAGCAGTTTTGAGGCAACTAATGAAAAACTGTTTTTT. This translates into CASSFEATNEKLFF.

The rearrangement links TRBV30 to TRBJ2-7; D unclear. Germline lookup yields CDR1 GTSNPN and CDR2 SVGIG (reference sequence). The CDR3 totals 14 residues. Trimming cost V 3 bases and J 2 bases, with 14 bases left between them. In nucleotides, the CDR3 is TGTGCCTGGAGATTACACGGTAGAGCCTACGAGCAGTACTTC. It yields the protein CAWRLHGRAYEQYF.

The V call is TRBV6-1, the J call TRBJ2-7, with 11 bases lining up with TRBD2. The CDR3 length is 15 residues. The germline V gene has CDR1 MNHNS and CDR2 SASEGT. With V trimmed by 4 bases and J by 0 bases, 2 bases remained unmatched. CDR3 bases: TGTGCCAGCAGTGGAACTAGCGGGGGCTCCTACGAGCAGTACTTC. This gives the protein CASSGTSGGSYEQYF.

The chain employs TRBV28 and TRBJ1-2; D uncertain. Per germline, CDR1 MDHEN and CDR2 SYDVKM. The CDR3 consists of 18 residues. Trimming pared 5 bases from V and 1 base from J, leaving 23 bases between. CDR3 nucleotides: TGTGCCAGCAGTCCCCTGCCGACTCTCGTCCAGCTTAACTATGGCTACACCTTC. It encodes CASSPLPTLVQLNYGYTF.

The V gene is TRBV10-3, the J gene TRBJ2-5; 10 bases align to TRBD1. The CDR3 is made up of 19 amino acids. Germline assignment: CDR1 ENHRY and CDR2 SYGVKD. Losses at the gene ends were 3 bases for V and 4 bases for J; bases not matched to a gene: 17. The CDR3 bases are TGTGCCATCAGTGACCCCGGGAGCAACCGGGACAGGGGTGGAGAGACCCAGTACTTC. It specifies CAISDPGSNRDRGGETQYF.